This section outlines one TCR beta chain sequence together with its context. Its antigen target is currently unknown. No much larger clone exists at a distance of one base, and base qualities are not known. These data originate in a study of response to subunit inactivated influenza vaccine listed by TCRdb under 2018. About the study as a whole: Deep quantitative profiling of the T cell receptor repertoire was used in the study to follow responses to a trivalent subunit inactivated influenza vaccine. Results and caveats for the whole study, not just this receptor: The authors suggested that each seasonal influenza vaccination may recruit only a limited number of new T cells.

The CDR3 contains 16 residues, cysteine and phenylalanine counted. The read is trimmed to its CDR3 DNA, 48 bases read in frame from base 1. CDR1 and CDR2, per the germline V gene, are SGDLS and YYNGEE. V loses 1 base at its end and J loses 6 bases; junction bases beyond the gene matches: 9. Library method: RT-PCR. The instrument given in TCRdb is Illumina HiSeq 2500. The raw public reads went through TCRdb reprocessing: fastp at Q25, MiXCR clone calling, in-frame beta chains kept. For every CDR3 protein sequence, its rows merge into one entry that carries the most common genes and DNA. The sample table records around 520,000 distinct CDR3 sequences; roughly 27% of these occur just once. The ten largest clonotypes hold 1.5% to 2% of the sample.

Here the chain combines TRBV9 and TRBJ2-1; 8 nucleotides in the junction match TRBD2. The sequenced sample was CD4+ T cells sorted from PBMCs, obtained roughly 5 days after vaccination. The sequence came from a man between 45 and 60 years old who received an inactivated influenza vaccine. Donor details come from another sample of the same person, matched by shared clones. Here the CDR3 is given as CASSVRSGNIINEQFF. The nucleotides are TGTGCCAGCAGCGTACGTAGCGGGAACATTATCAATGAGCAGTTCTTC.